The rows below give T cell receptor beta chains drawn from one sample of a study of blood T cell repertoires in COVID-19. TCRdb keeps only in-frame clones here, not all; method: immunoSEQ multiplex PCR. This sample has 62,000 or so clones; 75% to 90% occur once, and the top ten carry around 2.5%. Sequencing was done on a sample of peripheral blood. The receptors originated from a man aged 50-59 years with acute or convalescent COVID-19. CDR3s include the opening cysteine and the closing phenylalanine or tryptophan. A D gene is named only where the DNA matches it firmly. Size tells how often a clone was seen (once, few, many) or the class of an expanded clone, and some rows leave it out.

clone_size j_call d_call v_call cdr3_nt cdr3_aa
NA TRBJ2-3 TRBD1 TRBV18 TGTGCCAGCTCACTGGGACAGGGGGCTACAGATACGCAGTATTTT CASSLGQGATDTQYF
NA TRBJ1-6 NA TRBV28 TGTGCCAGCAGCCTCCCGTTGTTAGGGCCAGGGTATAGGGCTAATTCACCCCTCCACTTT CASSLPLLGPGYRANSPLHF
once TRBJ2-3 TRBD2 TRBV28 TGTGCCAGCAGGGCGGGAGGGCCCACAGATACGCAGTATTTT CASRAGGPTDTQYF
NA TRBJ2-1 TRBD2 TRBV6-6 TGTGCCAGCAGTCTAGCGGGAGGTATTAATGAGCAGTTCTTC CASSLAGGINEQFF
NA TRBJ1-2 NA TRBV18 TGTGCCAGCTCACTAGGACAGAACTATGGCTACACCTTC CASSLGQNYGYTF
NA TRBJ1-2 TRBD1 TRBV5-6 TGTGCCAGCATCCTGGGGCCGGGACAGTCTCACGGCTACACCTTC CASILGPGQSHGYTF
NA TRBJ1-1 TRBD1 TRBV7-9 TGTGCCAGCAGCTTCGACGTCCTTCAGGGGGTTATCACGAACACTGAAGCTTTCTTT CASSFDVLQGVITNTEAFF
NA TRBJ1-1 NA TRBV5-6 TGTGCCAGCAGCCTTTTAGACAGCAACACTGAAGCTTTCTTT CASSLLDSNTEAFF
NA TRBJ1-6 NA TRBV21-1 TGTGCCAGTGGACAGGGCAGGAGGTCACCCCTCCACTTT CASGQGRRSPLHF
few TRBJ2-2 TRBD1 TRBV3-1/TRBV3-2 TGTGCCAGCAGCCCCCGACAGGGGTACACCGGGGAGCTGTTTTTT CASSPRQGYTGELFF
once TRBJ1-1 NA TRBV18 TGTGCCAGCTCAATCTTCCGAGCCACAGGGATTCAGAACACTGAAGCTTTCTTT CASSIFRATGIQNTEAFF
NA TRBJ2-1 NA TRBV6-5 TGTGCCAGCAGTTACTCGGTGCGGGGCCAACAGTTCTTC CASSYSVRGQQFF
NA TRBJ1-5 NA TRBV2 TGTGCCAGCAGGGCAGATAGCAATCAGCCCCAGCATTTT CASRADSNQPQHF
NA TRBJ2-2 TRBD2 TRBV7-2 TGTGCCAGCAGCTCATCGGGACTAGCGGGAGCCACCGGGGAGCTGTTTTTT CASSSSGLAGATGELFF
NA TRBJ2-2 NA TRBV6-5 TGTGCCAGCAGGAACCCAGGAAGCGGGGAGCTGTTTTTT CASRNPGSGELFF
NA TRBJ2-7 TRBD2 TRBV7-9 TGTGCCAGCAGTCTAGAGACTAGCGGGAGTTACGAGCAGTACTTC CASSLETSGSYEQYF
NA TRBJ2-3 NA TRBV12-3/TRBV12-4 TGTGCCAGCAGCCCGCAGCGGGATACGCAGTATTTT CASSPQRDTQYF
NA TRBJ1-1 TRBD1 TRBV10-3 TGTGCCATCAGTGAGCGAGGGACAGGGGGCGCCGTAGAAGCTTTCTTT CAISERGTGGAVEAFF
NA TRBJ1-1 NA TRBV28 TGTGCCAGCAGTAGGCGGGACACTGAAGCTTTCTTT CASSRRDTEAFF
few TRBJ2-1 TRBD2 TRBV4-1 TGCGCCAGCAGCAGGGGCGGGAGTACCTACAATGAGCAGTTCTTC CASSRGGSTYNEQFF
few TRBJ2-2 NA TRBV29-1 TGCAGCGTTGATTTATCGAACACCGGGGAGCTGTTTTTT CSVDLSNTGELFF
NA TRBJ1-2 TRBD1 TRBV9 TGTGCCAGCAGCGGGGACAGGGTCGGCTACACCTTC CASSGDRVGYTF
once TRBJ1-1 NA TRBV9 TGTGCCAGCAGCGTAGCTGGTACACCGAACACTGAAGCTTTCTTT CASSVAGTPNTEAFF
NA TRBJ1-1 NA TRBV5-1 TGCGCCAGCAGCCCCAACGCCCTAAACACTGAAGCTTTCTTT CASSPNALNTEAFF
once TRBJ1-6 NA TRBV27 TGTGCCAGCAGTACCCCGACCTTACAGGGACATTCACCCCTCCACTTT CASSTPTLQGHSPLHF
NA TRBJ1-4 TRBD1 TRBV4-3 TGCGCCAGCAGCCAAGACGACAGGGCTACTAATGAAAAACTGTTTTTT CASSQDDRATNEKLFF
once TRBJ2-1 NA TRBV4-3 TGCGCCAGCAGCCATAACAATGAGCAGTTCTTC CASSHNNEQFF
NA TRBJ2-2 TRBD2 TRBV6-6 TGTGCCAGCCGGGAGACTAGCGGGAACACCGGGGAGCTGTTTTTT CASRETSGNTGELFF
NA TRBJ1-3 NA TRBV19 TGTGCCAGTAGCCCGGACAGCTCTGGAAACACCATATATTTT CASSPDSSGNTIYF
NA TRBJ1-4 TRBD1 TRBV30 TGTGCCTGGACTGGGGACAGGAATAATGAAAAACTGTTTTTT CAWTGDRNNEKLFF
NA TRBJ1-4 NA TRBV6-5 TGTGCCAGCAGTTACTCTGGGGCGCGATCTGAAAAACTGTTTTTT CASSYSGARSEKLFF
NA TRBJ2-1 NA TRBV7-3 TGTGCCAGCAGCATACAGGACAGACCCCCGTACAATGAGCAGTTCTTC CASSIQDRPPYNEQFF
NA TRBJ1-2 NA TRBV5-1 TGCGCCAGCAGCCAAATGACAGCTAACTATGGCTACACCTTC CASSQMTANYGYTF
NA TRBJ2-7 TRBD2 TRBV5-1 TGCGCCAGCAGCCCGACTAGCGGGTACCCCTACGAGCAGTACTTC CASSPTSGYPYEQYF
NA TRBJ2-1 TRBD1 TRBV7-2 TGTGCCAGCAGCTTGGGACAGGCAAATGAGCAGTTCTTC CASSLGQANEQFF
NA TRBJ1-6 NA TRBV21-1 TGTGCCGGAGAAGAGGCGGGGCGAATCTATAATTCACCCCTCCACTTT CAGEEAGRIYNSPLHF
NA TRBJ2-1 NA TRBV24-1 TGTGCCACCAGTGACCACCGCGCCGGCGGTGAGCAGTTCTTC CATSDHRAGGEQFF
NA TRBJ1-5 TRBD1 TRBV10-2 TGCGCCACCGCCGACAGGGGATCGGACCAGCCCCAGCATTTT CATADRGSDQPQHF
NA TRBJ2-6 TRBD1 TRBV2 TGTGCCAGCACAGAACAGGGGGCCGCTGGGGCCAACGTCCTGACTTTC CASTEQGAAGANVLTF
NA TRBJ1-2 TRBD1 TRBV12-3/TRBV12-4 TGTGCCAGCAGGTACAGGGGTGGCTACACCTTC CASRYRGGYTF
NA TRBJ2-3 NA TRBV5-4 TGTGCCAGCAGCTTGGCGGGAGCGACGATACGATACACAGATACGCAGTATTTT CASSLAGATIRYTDTQYF
few TRBJ1-4 NA TRBV19 TGTGCCAGTAGTAAATATAGTAATAATGAAAAACTGTTTTTT CASSKYSNNEKLFF
NA TRBJ2-7 NA TRBV11-2 TGTGCCAGCAGCTTAGGGCCGGACACCTCCTACGAGCAGTACTTC CASSLGPDTSYEQYF
NA TRBJ2-1 TRBD2 TRBV27 TGTGCCAGCAGTTTCGCTAGCGGGAGTCTCTATGAGCAGTTCTTC CASSFASGSLYEQFF
NA TRBJ2-3 NA TRBV25-1 TGTGCCAGCAGTGAGGGGCCAGATACGCAGTATTTT CASSEGPDTQYF
once TRBJ2-5 TRBD2 TRBV6-5 TGTGCCAGGGGAGGGGAGTCCCAAGAGACCCAGTACTTC CARGGESQETQYF
NA TRBJ1-4 TRBD1 TRBV5-1 TGCGCCAGCAGCTTGGGACAGGGGATAGTGAATGAAAAACTGTTTTTT CASSLGQGIVNEKLFF
few TRBJ2-2 NA TRBV27 TGTGCCAGCAGGGCGGGCGGAACTTACACCGGGGAGCTGTTTTTT CASRAGGTYTGELFF
NA TRBJ1-2 NA TRBV28 TGTGCCAGCAGTTTATCTGGTGAGGTGAACTATGGCTACACCTTC CASSLSGEVNYGYTF
NA TRBJ1-2 NA TRBV2 TGTGCCAGCTGGCGTCAGCGAAACTATGGCTACACCTTC CASWRQRNYGYTF
NA TRBJ2-1 NA TRBV27 TGTGCCTGCAAGAGAGGAGGGACTCGTTCCCTATATTACAATGAGCAGTTCTTC CACKRGGTRSLYYNEQFF
NA TRBJ1-1 NA TRBV19 TGTGCCAGTAGTATAGCTTCAGGGGAGAACACTGAAGCTTTCTTT CASSIASGENTEAFF
few TRBJ2-2 TRBD2 TRBV7-2 TGTGCCAGCAGCCCGAATATAGCGGGTTGGAACACCGGGGAGCTGTTTTTT CASSPNIAGWNTGELFF
NA TRBJ2-7 TRBD1 TRBV9 TGTGCCAGCAGCGTCTCCGGGACAGAGTCCTACGAGCAGTACTTC CASSVSGTESYEQYF
few TRBJ2-7 TRBD1 TRBV7-2 TGTGCCAGCAGCTTAGTGAGGTCTGGACAGGGGTACGAGCAGTACTTC CASSLVRSGQGYEQYF
few TRBJ1-1 NA TRBV29-1 TGCAGCGTTGAAAAAGGGACACAGAACACTGAAGCTTTCTTT CSVEKGTQNTEAFF
NA TRBJ2-7 TRBD1 TRBV28 TGTGCCAGCAGTTTAGGGACAGGCCGAAGCTCCTACGAGCAGTACTTC CASSLGTGRSSYEQYF